This TCR beta chain was sequenced in a study of Graves' ophthalmopathy and Graves' hyperthyroidism. Study-level information: The blood sample was drawn at first diagnosis and before any treatment. Study-level results: Built on 13 signatures, a model told ophthalmopathy apart from stable hyperthyroidism with roughly 88% sensitivity and 81.08% specificity. Most expanded clonotypes from thyroid (those above 0.001 frequency) were also found in blood.

For repertoire sequencing, the TCR beta CDR3 regions were amplified from RNA transcripts. Amplification began with first-round RT-PCR using HTBI primers, then second-round multiplex PCR was performed. TCRdb ran MiXCR on the multiplex PCR reads and lists one entry per CDR3 protein. This table has a few hundred thousand distinct CDR3 sequences, around 20% appearing once. CDR1 SEHNR and CDR2 FQNEAQ come from the germline V gene (reference sequence). The CDR3 contains 13 residues. V was cut by 3 bases and J by 3 bases, with 6 bases left in between. In this sample, this clonotype turned up many times. Its target is not known.

The TCR was taken from a woman under 30 with Graves' ophthalmopathy. Sequences were obtained from peripheral blood. The chain couples TRBV7-9 to TRBJ1-5; the D is unclear. In DNA form, the CDR3 reads TGTGCCAGCAGCTTCCAGGACAATCAGCCCCAGCATTTT. Encoded protein: CASSFQDNQPQHF.